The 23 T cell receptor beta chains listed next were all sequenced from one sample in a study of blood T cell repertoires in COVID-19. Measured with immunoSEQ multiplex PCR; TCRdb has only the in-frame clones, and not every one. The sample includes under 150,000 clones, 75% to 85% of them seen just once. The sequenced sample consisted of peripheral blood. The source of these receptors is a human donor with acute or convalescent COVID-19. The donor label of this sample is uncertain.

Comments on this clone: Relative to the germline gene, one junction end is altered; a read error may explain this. The chain's CDR3 is CASSLTTGGLHF. The CDR3 DNA is TGTGCCAGCAGCTTGACGACAGGGGGGCTTCACTTC. J is TRBJ2-5 and V is TRBV5-4, with 9 positions matching TRBD1. CDR1 is SGHNT, CDR2 YYREEE, per germline (reference sequence). This CDR3 region has 12 residues.

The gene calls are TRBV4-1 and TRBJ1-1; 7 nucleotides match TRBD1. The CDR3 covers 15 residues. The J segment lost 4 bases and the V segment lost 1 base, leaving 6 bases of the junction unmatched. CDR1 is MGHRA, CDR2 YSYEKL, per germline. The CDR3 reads CASSQGQGIGTEAFF. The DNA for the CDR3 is TGCGCCAGCAGCCAAGGACAGGGAATAGGCACTGAAGCTTTCTTT.

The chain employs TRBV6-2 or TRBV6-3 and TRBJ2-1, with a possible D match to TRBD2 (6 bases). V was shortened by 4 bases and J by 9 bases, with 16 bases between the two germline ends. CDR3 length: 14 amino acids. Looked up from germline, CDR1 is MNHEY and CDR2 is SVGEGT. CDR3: CASSFLAAASEQFF. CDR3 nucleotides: TGTGCCAGCAGTTTCTTAGCGGCTGCCTCTGAGCAGTTCTTC.

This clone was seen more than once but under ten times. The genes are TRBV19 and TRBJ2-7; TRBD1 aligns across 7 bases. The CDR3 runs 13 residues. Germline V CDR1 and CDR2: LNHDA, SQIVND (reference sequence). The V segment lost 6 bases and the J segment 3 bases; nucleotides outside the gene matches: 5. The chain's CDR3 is CASSRAGGYEQYF. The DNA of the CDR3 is TGTGCCAGTAGCCGGGCAGGGGGCTACGAGCAGTACTTC.

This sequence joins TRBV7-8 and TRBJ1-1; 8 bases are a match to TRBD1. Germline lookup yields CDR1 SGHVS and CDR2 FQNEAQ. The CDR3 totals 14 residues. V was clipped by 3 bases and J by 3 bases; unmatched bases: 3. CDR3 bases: TGTGCCAGCAGCTTGAACAGGGGGTACACTGAAGCTTTCTTT. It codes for CASSLNRGYTEAFF.

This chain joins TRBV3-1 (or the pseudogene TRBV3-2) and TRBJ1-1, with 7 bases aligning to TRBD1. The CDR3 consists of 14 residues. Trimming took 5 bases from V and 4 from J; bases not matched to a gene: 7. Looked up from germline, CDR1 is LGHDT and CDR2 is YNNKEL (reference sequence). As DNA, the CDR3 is TGTGCCAGCAGCGCAAATACAGGGGTCACTGAAGCTTTCTTT. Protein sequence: CASSANTGVTEAFF.

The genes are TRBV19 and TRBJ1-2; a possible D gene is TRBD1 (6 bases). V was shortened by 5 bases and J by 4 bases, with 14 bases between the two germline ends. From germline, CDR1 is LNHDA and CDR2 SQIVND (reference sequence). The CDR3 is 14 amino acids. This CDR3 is CASSAAGALYGYTF. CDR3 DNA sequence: TGTGCCAGTAGTGCAGCAGGGGCTCTCTATGGCTACACCTTC.

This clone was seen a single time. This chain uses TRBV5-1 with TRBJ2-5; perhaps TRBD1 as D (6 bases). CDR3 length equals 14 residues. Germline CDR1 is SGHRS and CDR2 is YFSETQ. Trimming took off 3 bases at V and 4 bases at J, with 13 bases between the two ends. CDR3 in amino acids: CASSWGQGGETQYF. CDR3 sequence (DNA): TGCGCCAGCAGCTGGGGACAAGGTGGAGAGACCCAGTACTTC.

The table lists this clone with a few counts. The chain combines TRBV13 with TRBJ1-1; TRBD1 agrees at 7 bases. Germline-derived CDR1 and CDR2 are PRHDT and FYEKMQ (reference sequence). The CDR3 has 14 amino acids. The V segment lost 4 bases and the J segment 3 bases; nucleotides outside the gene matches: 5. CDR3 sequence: CASSYTTGDTEAFF. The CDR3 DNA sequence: TGTGCCAGCAGCTACACCACAGGGGACACTGAAGCTTTCTTT.

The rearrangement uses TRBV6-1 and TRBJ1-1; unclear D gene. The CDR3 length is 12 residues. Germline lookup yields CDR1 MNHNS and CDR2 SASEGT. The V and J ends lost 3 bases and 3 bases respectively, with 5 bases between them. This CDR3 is CASSDHYTEAFF. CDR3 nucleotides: TGTGCCAGCAGTGACCACTACACTGAAGCTTTCTTT.

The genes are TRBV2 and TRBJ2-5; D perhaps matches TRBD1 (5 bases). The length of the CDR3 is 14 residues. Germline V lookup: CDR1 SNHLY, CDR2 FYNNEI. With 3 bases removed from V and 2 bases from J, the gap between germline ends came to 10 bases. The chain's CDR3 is CASSEWPGQETQYF. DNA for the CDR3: TGTGCCAGCAGTGAGTGGCCAGGGCAAGAGACCCAGTACTTC. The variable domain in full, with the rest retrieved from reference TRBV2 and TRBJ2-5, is EPEVTQTPSHQVTQMGQEVILRCVPISNHLYFYWYRQILGQKVEFLVSFYNNEISEKSEIFDDQFSVERPDGSNFTLKIRSTKLEDSAMYFCASSEWPGQETQYFGPGTRLLVL.

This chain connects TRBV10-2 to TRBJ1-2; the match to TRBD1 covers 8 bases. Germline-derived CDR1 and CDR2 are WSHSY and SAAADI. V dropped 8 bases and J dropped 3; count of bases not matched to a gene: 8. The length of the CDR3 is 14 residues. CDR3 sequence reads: CASSRTGRDYGYTF. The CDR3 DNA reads TGCGCCAGCTCGCGGACAGGGAGGGACTATGGCTACACCTTC.

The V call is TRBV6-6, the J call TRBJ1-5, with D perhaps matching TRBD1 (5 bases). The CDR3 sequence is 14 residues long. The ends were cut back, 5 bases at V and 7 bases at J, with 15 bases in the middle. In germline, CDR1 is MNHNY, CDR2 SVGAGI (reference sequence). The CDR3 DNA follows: TGTGCCAGCAGTCTGGGGGGGGGTTTGCAGCCCCAGCATTTT. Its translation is CASSLGGGLQPQHF.

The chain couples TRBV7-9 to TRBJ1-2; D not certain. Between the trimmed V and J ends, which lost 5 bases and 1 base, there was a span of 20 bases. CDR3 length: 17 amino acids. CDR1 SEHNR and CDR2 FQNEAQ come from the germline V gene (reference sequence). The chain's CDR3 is CASSARPDDGNNYGYTF. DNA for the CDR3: TGTGCCAGCAGCGCACGCCCTGATGACGGGAATAACTATGGCTACACCTTC.

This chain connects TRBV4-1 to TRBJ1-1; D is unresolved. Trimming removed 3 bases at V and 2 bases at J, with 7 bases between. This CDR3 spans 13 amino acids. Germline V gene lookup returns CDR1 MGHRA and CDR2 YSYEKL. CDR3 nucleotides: TGCGCCAGCAGCCACCCCTTAAACACTGAAGCTTTCTTT. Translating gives CASSHPLNTEAFF.

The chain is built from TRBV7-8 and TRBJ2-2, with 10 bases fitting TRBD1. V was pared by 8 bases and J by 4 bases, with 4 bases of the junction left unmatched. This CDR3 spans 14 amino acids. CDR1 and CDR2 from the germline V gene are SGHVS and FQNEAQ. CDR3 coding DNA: TGTGCCAGCCACGGGACAGGGGTCACCGGGGAGCTGTTTTTT. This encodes CASHGTGVTGELFF. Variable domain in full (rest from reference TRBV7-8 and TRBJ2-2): GAGVSQSPRYKVAKRGQDVALRCDPISGHVSLFWYQQALGQGPEFLTYFQNEAQLDKSGLPSDRFFAERPEGSVSTLKIQRTQQEDSAVYLCASHGTGVTGELFFGEGSRLTVL.

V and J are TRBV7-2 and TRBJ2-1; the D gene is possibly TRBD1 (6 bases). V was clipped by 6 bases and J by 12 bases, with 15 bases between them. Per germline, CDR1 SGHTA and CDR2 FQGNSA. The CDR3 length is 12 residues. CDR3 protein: CASSSNRARQFF. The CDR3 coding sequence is TGTGCCAGCAGTTCCAACAGGGCAAGGCAGTTCTTC.

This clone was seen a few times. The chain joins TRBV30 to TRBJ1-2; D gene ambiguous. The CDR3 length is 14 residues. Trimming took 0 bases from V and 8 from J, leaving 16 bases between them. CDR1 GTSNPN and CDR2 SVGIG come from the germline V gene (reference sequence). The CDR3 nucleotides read TGTGCCTGGAGTGTGTCCGGGTCCAAGAAGGGCTACACCTTC. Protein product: CAWSVSGSKKGYTF.

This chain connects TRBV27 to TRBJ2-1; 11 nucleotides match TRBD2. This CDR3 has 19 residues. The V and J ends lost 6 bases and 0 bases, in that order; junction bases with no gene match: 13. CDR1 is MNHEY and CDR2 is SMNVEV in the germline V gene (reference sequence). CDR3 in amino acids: CASSPASTSGAYSYNEQFF. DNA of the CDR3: TGTGCCAGCAGCCCTGCGTCGACTAGCGGGGCCTACTCCTACAATGAGCAGTTCTTC.

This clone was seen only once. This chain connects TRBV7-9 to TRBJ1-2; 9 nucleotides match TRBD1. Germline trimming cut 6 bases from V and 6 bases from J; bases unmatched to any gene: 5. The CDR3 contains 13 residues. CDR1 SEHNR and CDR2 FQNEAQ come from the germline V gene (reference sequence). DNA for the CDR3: TGTGCCAGCAGTCTACAGGGGGCCGATGGCTACACCTTC. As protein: CASSLQGADGYTF.

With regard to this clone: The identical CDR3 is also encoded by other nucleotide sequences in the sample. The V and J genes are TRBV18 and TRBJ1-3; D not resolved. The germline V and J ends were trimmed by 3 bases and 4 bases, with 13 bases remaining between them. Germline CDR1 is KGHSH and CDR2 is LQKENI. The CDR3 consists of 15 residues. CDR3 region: CASSPRGPEGNTIYF. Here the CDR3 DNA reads TGTGCCAGCTCACCCAGAGGGCCAGAAGGAAACACCATATATTTT.

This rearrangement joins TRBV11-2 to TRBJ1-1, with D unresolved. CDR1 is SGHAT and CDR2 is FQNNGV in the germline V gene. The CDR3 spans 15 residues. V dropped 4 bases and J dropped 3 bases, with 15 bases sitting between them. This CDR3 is CASSSSLASYTEAFF. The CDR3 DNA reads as TGTGCCAGCAGCTCCTCCTTAGCCTCGTACACTGAAGCTTTCTTT. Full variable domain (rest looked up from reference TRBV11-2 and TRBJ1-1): EAGVAQSPRYKIIEKRQSVAFWCNPISGHATLYWYQQILGQGPKLLIQFQNNGVVDDSQLPKDRFSAERLKGVDSTLKIQPAKLEDSAVYLCASSSSLASYTEAFFGQGTRLTVV.

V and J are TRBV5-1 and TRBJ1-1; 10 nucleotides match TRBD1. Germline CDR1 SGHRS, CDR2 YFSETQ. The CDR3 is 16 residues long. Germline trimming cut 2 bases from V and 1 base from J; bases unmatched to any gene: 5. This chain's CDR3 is CASSFDRGQRNTEAFF. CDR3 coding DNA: TGCGCCAGCAGCTTTGACAGGGGGCAGAGGAACACTGAAGCTTTCTTT.